This T cell receptor beta chain emerged from a study of blood T cell repertoires in COVID-19. CDR1 is LGHDT, CDR2 YNNKEL, per germline (reference sequence). Trimming took 1 base from V and 4 from J, leaving 10 bases between them. The CDR3 runs to 15 residues. Authors' analysis steps: By means of reference gene primer amplification, nucleated cell counts were estimated. Sequencing used immunoSEQ multiplex PCR; TCRdb keeps in-frame clones, though not all of them. That table furnishes V, J and clone size, whereas the DNA furnished D and trimming. The repertoire holds some 370,000 clones, with over 75% as singletons. Those enrolled in Seattle joined during active infection and were followed longitudinally afterward.

The sequence came from a woman in her 30s with COVID-19, enrolled during active disease. The chain uses TRBV3-1 (or the pseudogene TRBV3-2) and TRBJ2-2; weak D call: TRBD2 (5 bases). Sequencing was carried out using peripheral blood. CDR3 loop: CASSQGQGGTGELFF. For the CDR3, the DNA is TGTGCCAGCAGCCAAGGTCAAGGAGGCACCGGGGAGCTGTTTTTT.